Listed below are T cell receptor beta chains from one sample, sequenced in a study of technical replicates of blood from a few donors. Data came from immunoSEQ multiplex PCR; TCRdb stores just in-frame clones and leaves some out. Of around 83,000 clones in the sample, 75% to 95% were seen once. The sequencing input was T cells isolated from PBMCs. The source of these receptors is a human donor in good health. Some clones in this sample may be carry-over from other donors' samples. The conserved cysteine and the conserved F or W are not part of the CDR3 here. Each record gives: J gene, V gene, CDR3 protein.

TRBJ1-1 TRBV27 ASSLGPNTEAF
TRBJ1-5 TRBV18 ASSPRTGDNQPQH
TRBJ2-7 TRBV11-2 ASSRGLAGVRPYEQY
TRBJ1-5 TRBV5-6 ASSSTDQPQH
TRBJ1-4 TRBV28 ASREDRGHEKLF
TRBJ2-1 TRBV4-1 ASSQDIGAYNEQF
TRBJ2-2 TRBV6-6 ASTLMTGELF
TRBJ1-3 TRBV4-1 ASSQGRQTKGNTIY
TRBJ1-1 TRBV7-8 ASSLQGGTEAF
TRBJ2-5 TRBV4-1 ASSHTGTSVETQY
TRBJ2-7 TRBV13 ASTKLAGVREQY
TRBJ2-7 TRBV5-5 ASSLGLTGSYEQY
TRBJ2-3 TRBV7-3 ASKTGSTDTQY
TRBJ2-5 TRBV10-3 AISETRQGREETQY
TRBJ2-1 TRBV5-1 ASRNTRADYNEQF
TRBJ1-2 TRBV6-5 ASSPPGETYGYT
TRBJ2-7 TRBV18 ASSPGQETYEQY
TRBJ1-5 TRBV28 ASSYADRENQPQH
TRBJ1-4 TRBV28 ASSLPQTTNEKLF
TRBJ2-1 TRBV19 ASSIQGNNEQF
TRBJ2-3 TRBV28 ASSLLTGGTDTQY
TRBJ2-7 TRBV14 ASSQVYSLSSYEQY
TRBJ2-1 TRBV30 AWSEGNEQF
TRBJ1-4 TRBV30 AWSPDRNEKLF
TRBJ2-3 TRBV9 ASSVTSGRTDTQY
TRBJ2-7 TRBV10-3 AITKGQGTYEQY
TRBJ2-7 TRBV5-8 ASSLLEQY